Listed here are 5 T cell receptor beta chains from one sample, sequenced in a study of blood T cell repertoires in COVID-19. Assay used: immunoSEQ multiplex PCR; TCRdb lists only in-frame clones, some missing. The sample lists about 50,000 clones, around 86% occurring once. Specimen: peripheral blood. The source is a human donor in a cohort sampled during active COVID-19.

This clone is a singleton in its sample. The chain combines TRBV2 with TRBJ1-1, with TRBD1 identical over 8 bases. Unmatched junction bases numbered 3, after V lost 8 bases and J lost 1 base. The CDR3 is 13 amino acids. CDR1 is SNHLY, CDR2 FYNNEI, per germline. The CDR3 coding sequence is TGTGCCAGCGGCGGGACAGGGAACACTGAAGCTTTCTTT. This gives the protein CASGGTGNTEAFF.

V is TRBV7-9 and J is TRBJ2-7; the match to TRBD2 covers 14 bases. V shed 4 bases, J shed 6 bases, and the junction held 11 bases outside the gene matches. In germline, CDR1 is SEHNR, CDR2 FQNEAQ (reference sequence). This CDR3 is built from 17 residues. The CDR3 DNA reads as TGTGCCAGCAGCTCCGGACTAGCGGGGGGCCCCTCTGGCGAGCAGTACTTC. Its translation is CASSSGLAGGPSGEQYF.

The chain uses TRBV6-4 and TRBJ2-3; 9 positions match TRBD2. Germline loops: CDR1 MRHNA, CDR2 SNTAGT. The CDR3 is made up of 14 amino acids. V lost 6 bases and J lost 1; bases outside the gene matches: 2. The CDR3 nucleotides are TGTGCCAGCAGCTCTAGCGGGGGCACAGATACGCAGTATTTT. Translating it yields CASSSSGGTDTQYF.

The V gene is TRBV19, the J gene TRBJ2-1; D is uncertain. CDR3 length: 12 residues. Germline loops: CDR1 LNHDA, CDR2 SQIVND (reference sequence). Deletions cut 4 bases from V and 2 bases from J, with 3 bases between. CDR3 in amino acids: CASSTAYNEQFF. DNA for the CDR3: TGTGCCAGTAGTACAGCCTACAATGAGCAGTTCTTC.

The table lists this clone with a count of one. CDR3 in amino acids: CASSLGQVTSYNEQFF. DNA for the CDR3: TGTGCCAGCAGCCTTGGACAGGTGACCTCCTACAATGAGCAGTTCTTC. This chain links TRBV5-8 with TRBJ2-1; 7 positions agree with TRBD1. The CDR3 length is 16 residues. Losses at the gene ends were 4 bases for V and 0 bases for J; bases not matched to a gene: 7. Germline V gives CDR1 SGHTS, CDR2 YDEGEE.